One sample yielded the 20 T cell receptor beta chains listed below, sequenced in a study of metastatic and nonmetastatic thyroid tumors. TCRdb ran MiXCR on the PCR reads. The sample yields over 20,000 clones, roughly 27% seen once. Patients underwent thyroid surgery, and none had received any treatment before it. The sequenced sample was tumor tissue. These receptors originate from a male donor with papillary thyroid cancer or a benign thyroid nodule (not recorded which). Some clones in this sample may be carry-over from other donors' samples.

The rearrangement links TRBV5-1 to TRBJ2-2; D not certain. Germline V gene lookup returns CDR1 SGHRS and CDR2 YFSETQ. V was cut by 3 bases and J by 2 bases, with 11 bases left in between. The CDR3 sequence is 15 residues long. CDR3 nucleotides: TGCGCCAGCAGCTCTGCACAAATTAACACCGGGGAGCTGTTTTTT. Residues: CASSSAQINTGELFF.

In its sample, this clone was seen once. One end of the junction varies from germline; a read error may be responsible. The CDR3 loop reads CSAASDNEQFF. CDR3 coding DNA: TGCAGTGCCGCCTCCGACAATGAGCAGTTCTTC. The chain joins TRBV20-1 to TRBJ2-1; D ambiguous. Germline values: CDR1 DFQATT, CDR2 SNEGSKA (reference sequence). The CDR3 length is 11 residues.

This clone came up a few times. A much larger clone differs from this one at a single base, so this may be a read error. J is TRBJ2-5 and V is TRBV15; 7 nucleotides align to TRBD2. The germline gives CDR1 LNHNV, CDR2 YYDKDF (reference sequence). The CDR3 sequence is 16 residues long. CDR3 sequence (DNA): TGTGCCACCAGCAGAGAAGCTAGCGGCCCCCAAGATACCCAGTACTTC. Amino acids: CATSREASGPQDTQYF.

This clone is deemed medium-sized. This chain links TRBV27 with TRBJ1-2, with TRBD1 matching 7 bases. Trimming took 8 bases from V and 2 from J; bases not matched to a gene: 5. The germline gives CDR1 MNHEY, CDR2 SMNVEV (reference sequence). This CDR3 contains 13 residues. CDR3 protein: CASATGANYGYTF. CDR3 bases: TGTGCCAGCGCCACAGGGGCGAACTATGGCTACACCTTC.

This chain connects TRBV11-3 to TRBJ2-7; the match to TRBD2 covers 9 bases. The CDR3 has 14 amino acids. CDR1 is SGHNT, CDR2 YENEEA, per germline. The V and J ends lost 5 bases and 2 bases, in that order; junction bases with no gene match: 4. CDR3 loop: CASSLASGTYEQYF. CDR3 nucleotides: TGTGCCAGCAGCCTGGCTAGCGGGACCTACGAGCAGTACTTC.

V is TRBV18 and J is TRBJ1-5, with 7 bases identical to TRBD1. The V gene's germline CDR1 is KGHSH and CDR2 LQKENI. There are 15 residues in the CDR3. With V trimmed by 1 base and J by 3 bases, 3 bases remained unmatched. This CDR3 is CASSPQGANNQPQHF. CDR3 sequence (DNA): TGTGCCAGCTCACCACAGGGGGCGAACAATCAGCCCCAGCATTTT.

V and J are TRBV5-1 and TRBJ1-1, with D possibly being TRBD1 (5 bases). This CDR3 comprises 13 residues. CDR1 and CDR2 (germline): SGHRS, YFSETQ. Trimming shortened V by 2 bases and J by 10 bases, and 15 bases separated the two germline ends. The CDR3 loop reads CASSLGGVPPAFF. CDR3 nucleotide sequence: TGCGCCAGCAGCTTAGGAGGGGTCCCCCCAGCTTTCTTT.

This clone has more than one count but fewer than ten. This rearrangement joins TRBV6-1 to TRBJ1-4; unclear D gene. The CDR3 consists of 15 residues. Trimming stripped 6 bases from V and 8 bases from J, with 19 bases between. Germline CDR1 MNHNS, CDR2 SASEGT. The CDR3 sequence is CASRLDGALEEKLFF. The CDR3 nucleotides are TGTGCCAGCAGACTGGACGGTGCTTTAGAGGAAAAACTGTTTTTT.

The chain recombines TRBV12-3 or TRBV12-4 with TRBJ2-1; D unclear. Trimming left V 5 bases short and J 9 bases short, with 17 bases between. The CDR3 is 14 amino acids. The CDR3 sequence is CASSPKSWVGEQFF. The CDR3 region has the DNA TGTGCCAGCAGTCCGAAAAGCTGGGTCGGTGAGCAGTTCTTC.

The chain links TRBV5-1 to TRBJ2-3, with TRBD2 identical over 12 bases. The CDR3 has 16 amino acids. Germline V gene sequence: CDR1 SGHRS, CDR2 YFSETQ. V shed 0 bases, J shed 8 bases, and the junction held 7 bases outside the gene matches. The CDR3 loop reads CASSLVSSGRDVTQYF. In DNA, the CDR3 is TGCGCCAGCAGCTTGGTCTCTAGCGGGAGGGATGTTACGCAGTATTTT.

V and J are TRBV11-1 and TRBJ2-7; 7 positions agree with TRBD1. V dropped 2 bases and J dropped 5; count of bases not matched to a gene: 9. Germline values: CDR1 SGHAT, CDR2 FQDESV (reference sequence). The CDR3 runs to 15 residues. The CDR3 coding sequence is TGTGCCAGCAGCTTATTGGGGACAGTTAAGGACGAGCAGTACTTC. It codes for CASSLLGTVKDEQYF.

This clone occurred a few times. This may be a read error: a much more frequent sequence differs by one nucleotide. The genes are TRBV27 and TRBJ1-1; D not certain. The CDR3 runs 14 residues. Trimming pared 5 bases from V and 1 base from J, leaving 11 bases between. Germline assignment: CDR1 MNHEY and CDR2 SMNVEV (reference sequence). The CDR3 region has the DNA TGTGCCAGCAGTCTTTATGGCAGGAACACTGAAGCTTTCTTT. Amino acids: CASSLYGRNTEAFF.

The chain has TRBV7-2 and TRBJ2-7; a weak D match, TRBD2 (7 bases). Trimming took 4 bases from V and 3 from J, leaving 13 bases between them. The CDR3 has 14 amino acids. Per the germline V gene, CDR1 is SGHTA and CDR2 is FQGNSA. The CDR3: CASSSGGEGYEQYF. CDR3 bases: TGTGCCAGCAGCTCGGGGGGCGAGGGCTACGAGCAGTACTTC.

This chain uses TRBV6-6 with TRBJ2-7; D not resolved. V lost 0 bases, J lost 1 base, and 7 bases lay in between. CDR1 is MNHNY, CDR2 SVGAGI, per germline (reference sequence). The CDR3 is made up of 14 amino acids. The CDR3 loop reads CASSYSRTSYEQYF. The CDR3 bases are TGTGCCAGCAGTTACTCGCGAACATCCTACGAGCAGTACTTC.

V and J are TRBV6-1 and TRBJ1-2, with D unclear. Trimming cost V 2 bases and J 7 bases, with 14 bases left between them. Germline-derived CDR1 and CDR2 are MNHNS and SASEGT. CDR3 length: 14 amino acids. CDR3 sequence: CASSEWNTLAGYTF. CDR3 coding DNA: TGTGCCAGCAGTGAATGGAACACCCTCGCTGGCTACACCTTC.

This sequence joins TRBV20-1 and TRBJ1-6; 7 bases are shared with TRBD1. Germline assignment: CDR1 DFQATT and CDR2 SNEGSKA (reference sequence). V was clipped by 0 bases and J by 9 bases; unmatched bases: 8. This CDR3 region has 15 residues. The CDR3 nucleotides read TGCAGTGCTAGAGACCACAGGGGAGAGAGTTCACCCCTCCACTTT. Its protein product is CSARDHRGESSPLHF.

This clone has a single count. V and J are TRBV4-2 and TRBJ1-4; D unclear. Germline V gene lookup returns CDR1 LGHNA and CDR2 YNFKEQ. CDR3 size: 16 residues. The V and J ends lost 1 base and 5 bases respectively, with 14 bases between them. CDR3 sequence reads: CASSQVRTQVNEKLFF. The CDR3 region has the DNA TGTGCCAGCAGCCAAGTAAGGACGCAGGTGAATGAAAAACTGTTTTTT.

The chain carries TRBV20-1 and TRBJ2-1; 10 bases are shared with TRBD2. The CDR3 has 18 residues. V trimming: 0 bases; J trimming: 6 bases; junction bases outside the gene matches: 14. The germline V gene has CDR1 DFQATT and CDR2 SNEGSKA (reference sequence). The CDR3 protein is CSARDWRTSGRDFNEQFF. DNA for the CDR3: TGCAGTGCTAGAGATTGGAGGACTAGCGGCCGGGACTTCAATGAGCAGTTCTTC.

The rearrangement joins TRBV7-9 to TRBJ2-7; D perhaps matches TRBD2 (5 bases). Trimming shortened V by 1 base and J by 6 bases, and 13 bases separated the two germline ends. The CDR3 runs 14 residues. Germline V CDR1 and CDR2: SEHNR, FQNEAQ (reference sequence). CDR3 protein: CASSLGLAPGEQYF. The DNA for the CDR3 is TGTGCCAGCAGCTTAGGGCTAGCCCCTGGCGAGCAGTACTTC.

The V gene is TRBV12-3 or TRBV12-4, the J gene TRBJ1-3, with D unclear. The CDR3 spans 12 residues. The V end lost 10 bases, the J end lost 0 bases, and 7 bases lay between the germline ends. CDR3 nucleotides: TGTGCCACCCGAACCTCTGGAAACACCATATATTTT. This encodes CATRTSGNTIYF.